The clone carrying this T cell receptor beta chain was counted a single time. TCRdb's copy holds only in-frame clones and misses some; the assay was immunoSEQ multiplex PCR. The table includes hundreds of thousands of clones, around 87% detected once. Germline lookup yields CDR1 LGHNA and CDR2 YSLEER. CDR3 length equals 17 residues. V was pared by 0 bases and J by 1 base, with 13 bases between. The sample comes from a study of shared T cell receptors in the human thymus. This sample also appeared in a second study, on human thymus T cells. That paper states: Corrective surgery for congenital heart defects was being performed on the healthy Finnish infants who were the donors. Unrelated individuals were reported by related research to share highly overlapping thymic repertoires.

The receptor's source is a boy less than two years old with a congenital heart defect. The chain uses TRBV4-3 and TRBJ2-4; a possible D gene is TRBD1 (6 bases). Material for sequencing was thymocytes. In DNA form, the CDR3 reads TGCGCCAGCAGCCAAGATCAGGGGAAGGTGGCCAAAAACATTCAGTACTTC. This gives the protein CASSQDQGKVAKNIQYF.